A selection of T cell receptor beta chains follows, all from one sample in a study of T cells in Graves' hyperthyroidism and ophthalmopathy. TCRdb reprocessed the multiplex PCR reads via MiXCR and lists one record per CDR3 protein. This table has hundreds of thousands of distinct CDR3 sequences, 20% appearing once. The specimen sequenced was blood. The receptors were sampled from a man aged 25 to 40 with Graves' ophthalmopathy. Each CDR3 is given with its conserved first and last residue. The D gene is left open where the match is weak. Size is omitted from some rows. Given values are once, few, many or a class for expanded clones.

v_call	j_call	d_call	clone_size	cdr3_aa	cdr3_nt
TRBV7-2	TRBJ2-1	.	.	CASTLGDGGHNEQFF	TGTGCCAGCACCCTGGGGGATGGCGGGCACAATGAGCAGTTCTTC
TRBV12-3/TRBV12-4	TRBJ1-5	TRBD1	many	CASSRARQGVGLSNQPQHF	TGTGCCAGCAGCCGAGCCAGGCAGGGGGTCGGTTTGAGCAATCAGCCCCAGCATTTT
TRBV7-9	TRBJ2-3	.	few	CASSLEGLRDTQYF	TGTGCCAGCAGCCTCGAAGGGTTGAGAGATACGCAGTATTTT
TRBV30	TRBJ1-4	.	.	CAWSGGFEEKLFF	TGTGCCTGGAGTGGGGGCTTCGAGGAAAAACTGTTTTTT
TRBV5-5	TRBJ2-7	.	.	CASSSYRAEISEQYF	TGTGCCAGCAGCTCCTACAGGGCGGAAATCTCCGAGCAGTACTTC
TRBV5-1	TRBJ2-3	TRBD2	.	CASSVYGGTDTQYF	TGCGCCAGCAGCGTATACGGGGGGACAGATACGCAGTATTTT
TRBV2	TRBJ2-1	.	many	CASSERLSSYNEQFF	TGTGCCAGCAGTGAGCGACTCAGCTCCTACAATGAGCAGTTCTTC
TRBV7-8	TRBJ2-7	.	.	CASSPPGTPSYEQYF	TGTGCCAGCAGCCCTCCAGGGACGCCATCCTACGAGCAGTACTTC
TRBV5-1	TRBJ2-3	TRBD2	many	CASTGLAGTDTQYF	TGCGCCAGCACGGGACTAGCAGGCACAGATACGCAGTATTTT
TRBV9	TRBJ2-2	.	few	CASSVGVGRNTGELFF	TGTGCCAGCAGCGTCGGGGTAGGAAGGAACACCGGGGAGCTGTTTTTT
TRBV12-3/TRBV12-4	TRBJ2-3	TRBD2	few	CASTLAGGADTQYF	TGTGCCAGCACCTTAGCGGGAGGGGCAGATACGCAGTATTTT
TRBV7-9	TRBJ2-3	TRBD2	many	CASSHSGRGTDTQYF	TGTGCCAGCAGCCACAGCGGGAGAGGCACAGATACGCAGTATTTT
TRBV6-5	TRBJ2-2	.	.	CASSYSRTGITHTGELFF	TGTGCCAGCAGTTACTCGAGAACAGGAATCACACACACCGGGGAGCTGTTTTTT
TRBV11-2	TRBJ2-3	TRBD2	.	CASSPWEAGGPTDTQYF	TGTGCCAGCAGCCCGTGGGAAGCGGGAGGGCCCACAGATACGCAGTATTTT
TRBV6-1	TRBJ2-3	TRBD2	.	CASSPSGERTDTQYF	TGTGCCAGCAGTCCTAGCGGGGAGCGCACAGATACGCAGTATTTT
TRBV5-4	TRBJ1-2	.	.	CASSGLVWGQNYGYTF	TGTGCCAGCAGCGGCTTAGTGTGGGGGCAGAACTATGGCTACACCTTC
TRBV7-3	TRBJ1-6	TRBD1	.	CASSAGQPNSPLHF	TGTGCCAGCAGCGCGGGACAGCCAAATTCACCCCTCCACTTT
TRBV14	TRBJ1-3	.	.	CASSQGYVGNTIYF	TGTGCCAGCAGCCAAGGTTACGTCGGAAACACCATATATTTT
TRBV6-1	TRBJ2-1	.	.	CASGSGFSYNEQFF	TGTGCCAGCGGGTCGGGATTCTCCTACAATGAGCAGTTCTTC
TRBV11-2	TRBJ1-3	.	many	CASSNRQNSGNTIYF	TGTGCCAGCAGCAACCGACAGAACTCTGGAAACACCATATATTTT
TRBV30	TRBJ2-1	TRBD1	few	CAWSGQGYEQFF	TGTGCCTGGAGCGGACAGGGCTATGAGCAGTTCTTC
TRBV4-2	TRBJ2-6	TRBD1	.	CASRGMGQGASSGANVLTF	TGTGCCAGCAGAGGTATGGGACAGGGGGCTTCCTCTGGGGCCAACGTCCTGACTTTC
TRBV15	TRBJ2-3	TRBD2	.	CATSRDPGGLAGTDTQYF	TGTGCCACCAGCAGAGATCCGGGAGGACTAGCGGGAACAGATACGCAGTATTTT
TRBV19	TRBJ1-1	.	.	CASSTPDRWNTEAFF	TGTGCCAGTAGTACTCCGGACAGATGGAACACTGAAGCTTTCTTT
TRBV2	TRBJ2-5	.	many	CASSVSGVGAETQYF	TGTGCCAGCAGTGTGTCGGGGGTGGGGGCAGAGACCCAGTACTTC
TRBV5-1	TRBJ2-5	.	few	CASSFNGAQETQYF	TGCGCCAGCAGCTTCAACGGAGCCCAAGAGACCCAGTACTTC
TRBV5-1	TRBJ2-3	.	.	CASSLGRQANRDTQYF	TGCGCCAGCAGCTTGGGGCGCCAGGCGAATAGAGATACGCAGTATTTT
TRBV7-9	TRBJ1-2	.	few	CASSRQGSRYGYTF	TGTGCCAGCAGCCGGCAGGGGAGCCGCTATGGCTACACCTTC
TRBV11-2	TRBJ2-2	.	few	CASSLGDFWAGELFF	TGTGCCAGCAGCTTAGGGGACTTTTGGGCCGGGGAGCTGTTTTTT
TRBV11-2	TRBJ1-1	.	.	CASTHNRVAEAFF	TGTGCCAGCACTCACAACAGGGTCGCTGAAGCTTTCTTT
TRBV5-5	TRBJ1-5	.	many	CASSLEVQGQPQHF	TGTGCCAGCAGCTTGGAAGTTCAGGGTCAGCCCCAGCATTTT
TRBV5-1	TRBJ2-1	.	.	CASSLVSAAGNEQFF	TGCGCCAGCAGCTTGGTATCGGCTGCGGGCAATGAGCAGTTCTTC
TRBV5-4	TRBJ2-7	.	few	CASSLDVGGSWDEQYF	TGTGCCAGCAGCTTGGACGTCGGCGGGTCTTGGGACGAGCAGTACTTC